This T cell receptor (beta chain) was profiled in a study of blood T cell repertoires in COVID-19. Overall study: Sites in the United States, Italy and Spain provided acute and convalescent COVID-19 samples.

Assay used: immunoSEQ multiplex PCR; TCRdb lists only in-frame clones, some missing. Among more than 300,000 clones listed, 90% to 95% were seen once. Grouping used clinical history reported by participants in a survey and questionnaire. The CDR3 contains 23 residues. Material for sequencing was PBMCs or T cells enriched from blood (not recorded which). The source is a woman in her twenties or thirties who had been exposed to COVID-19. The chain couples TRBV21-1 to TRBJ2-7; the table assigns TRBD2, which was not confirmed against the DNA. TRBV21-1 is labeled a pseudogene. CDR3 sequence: CASSKGPGERDTVGDFPSDEQYF. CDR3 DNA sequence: TGTGCCAGCAGCAAGGGCCCGGGGGAACGAGATACGGTGGGGGACTTCCCTTCGGACGAGCAGTACTTC.